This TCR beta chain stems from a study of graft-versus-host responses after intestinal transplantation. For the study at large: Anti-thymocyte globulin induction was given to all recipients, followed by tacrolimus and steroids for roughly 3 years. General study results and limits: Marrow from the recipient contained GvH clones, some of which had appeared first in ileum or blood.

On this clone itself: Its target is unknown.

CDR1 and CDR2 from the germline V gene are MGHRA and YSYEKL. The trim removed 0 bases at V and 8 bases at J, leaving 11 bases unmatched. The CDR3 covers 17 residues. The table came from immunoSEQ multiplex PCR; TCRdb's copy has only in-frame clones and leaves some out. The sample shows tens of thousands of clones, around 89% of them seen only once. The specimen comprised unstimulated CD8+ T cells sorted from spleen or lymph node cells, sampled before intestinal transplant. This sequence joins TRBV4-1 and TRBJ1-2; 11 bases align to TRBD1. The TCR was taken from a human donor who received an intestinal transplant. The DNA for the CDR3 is TGCGCCAGCAGCCAAGAAGGGGGACAGGGGGATTTGTGGGGCTACACCTTC. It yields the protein CASSQEGGQGDLWGYTF.